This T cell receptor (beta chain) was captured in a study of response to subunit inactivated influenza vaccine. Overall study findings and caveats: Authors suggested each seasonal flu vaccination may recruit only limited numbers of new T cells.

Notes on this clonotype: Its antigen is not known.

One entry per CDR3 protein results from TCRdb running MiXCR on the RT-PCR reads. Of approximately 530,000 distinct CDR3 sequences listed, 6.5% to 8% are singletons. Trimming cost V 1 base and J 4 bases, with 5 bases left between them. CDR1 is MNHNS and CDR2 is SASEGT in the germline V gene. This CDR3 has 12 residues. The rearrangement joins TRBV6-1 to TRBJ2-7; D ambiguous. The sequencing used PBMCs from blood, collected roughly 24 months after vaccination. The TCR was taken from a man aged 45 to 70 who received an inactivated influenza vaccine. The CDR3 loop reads CASSEGVYEQYF. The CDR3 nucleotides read TGTGCCAGCAGTGAAGGGGTTTACGAGCAGTACTTC.